This TCR beta chain was recovered during a study of T-cell reconstitution after alpha-beta-depleted transplantation in children. General study findings and limits: The origin of alpha-beta T cells about two months after transplant was reportedly several hundred expanded graft clones. Some patients owed their high day-60 TCRbeta diversity to surviving recipient T cells and thymic progenitors.

TCRbeta library preparation incorporated unique molecular identifiers. In TCRdb, the PCR reads were re-called with MiXCR into one record per CDR3 protein. The table has 700,000 to 950,000 distinct CDR3 sequences, roughly 15% seen once. This clonotype was recorded a few times. As yet, its antigen is unknown. This receptor was identified in a male patient under 18 who had a stem cell transplant for acute lymphoblastic leukemia, so the T cells may come from the graft donor. Sequenced here: PBMCs, mostly from graft donor cells, sampled 360 days after TCRalphabeta/CD19-depleted stem cell transplant.

The CDR3 here is CASSLQAGGEETQYF. CDR3 DNA: TGTGCCAGCAGCCTCCAGGCAGGGGGCGAGGAGACCCAGTACTTC. The chain couples TRBV7-9 to TRBJ2-5; 8 nucleotides line up with TRBD1. Looked up from germline, CDR1 is SEHNR and CDR2 is FQNEAQ (reference sequence). This CDR3 has 15 residues. Trimming cost V 5 bases and J 5 bases; bases outside gene matches: 10.